These 23 T cell receptor beta chains share one sample of origin, sequenced in a study of siplizumab effects on memory and regulatory T cells. Clones were sequenced by immunoSEQ multiplex PCR, and TCRdb holds only the in-frame ones, with some missing. Of over 100,000 clones listed, 92% are singletons. Sample: Tregs sorted from blood. Receptors originate from a human donor in good health.

This clone was counted a few times. The rearrangement uses TRBV5-1 and TRBJ2-2, with D uncertain. The CDR3 sequence is 14 residues long. Germline V gene sequence: CDR1 SGHRS, CDR2 YFSETQ. V gave up 2 bases and J gave up 3 bases, with 8 bases separating them. CDR3 sequence (DNA): TGCGCCAGCAGCTTACAGTCCCACACCGGGGAGCTGTTTTTT. This codes for CASSLQSHTGELFF.

V and J are TRBV6-6 and TRBJ1-1, with D uncertain. Looked up from germline, CDR1 is MNHNY and CDR2 is SVGAGI (reference sequence). The CDR3 is made up of 14 amino acids. Trimming took off 5 bases at V and 3 bases at J, with 13 bases between the two ends. The CDR3 spells CASSLAGPHTEAFF. The CDR3 DNA follows: TGTGCCAGCAGTCTTGCCGGGCCTCACACTGAAGCTTTCTTT.

The V call is TRBV6-5, the J call TRBJ2-5; D may be TRBD2 (5 bases). In germline, CDR1 is MNHEY, CDR2 SVGAGI. This CDR3 has 13 residues. V was pared by 2 bases and J by 4 bases, with 8 bases between. The CDR3 DNA reads TGTGCCAGCAGTTACGTGGGGAGAGAGACCCAGTACTTC. Its translation is CASSYVGRETQYF.

V usage is TRBV7-3 and J usage is TRBJ1-2; 7 nucleotides align to TRBD1. This CDR3 contains 15 residues. V was clipped by 5 bases and J by 4 bases; unmatched bases: 10. Germline values: CDR1 SGHTA, CDR2 FQGTGA. CDR3 DNA sequence: TGTGCCAGCAGCCGGACAGGAGGGGCGGGCTATGGCTACACCTTC. Translation: CASSRTGGAGYGYTF.

The CDR3 sequence: CASRPTSVEKLFF. Written as DNA, the CDR3 is TGCGCCAGCCGGCCCACTTCTGTGGAAAAACTGTTTTTT. V usage is TRBV10-2 and J usage is TRBJ1-4, with D unclear. The CDR3 runs 13 residues. With 8 bases removed from V and 8 bases from J, the gap between germline ends came to 15 bases. Germline V gene sequence: CDR1 WSHSY, CDR2 SAAADI.

The chain is built from TRBV28 and TRBJ1-5; D remains ambiguous. CDR3 length: 13 residues. Germline CDR1 is MDHEN and CDR2 is SYDVKM. The V end lost 6 bases, the J end lost 6 bases, and 12 bases lay between the germline ends. The CDR3 loop reads CASSPSPGQPQHF. The CDR3 nucleotides are TGTGCCAGCAGCCCCTCCCCGGGTCAGCCCCAGCATTTT.

The rearrangement joins TRBV6-1 to TRBJ1-1; weak D call: TRBD1 (6 bases). This CDR3 is 13 amino acids long. Germline loops: CDR1 MNHNS, CDR2 SASEGT. V was clipped by 6 bases and J by 6 bases, with 14 bases between them. CDR3 bases: TGTGCCAGCAGGGCAGGGGCGGGTGCTGAAGCTTTCTTT. Its translation: CASRAGAGAEAFF.

The V and J genes are TRBV6-1 and TRBJ1-2; TRBD1 aligns across 7 bases. The CDR3 is 14 residues long. The germline gives CDR1 MNHNS, CDR2 SASEGT. V shed 4 bases, J shed 4 bases, and the junction held 6 bases outside the gene matches. CDR3 in amino acids: CASSAGQKFYGYTF. The CDR3, as DNA: TGTGCCAGCAGTGCGGGACAGAAATTCTATGGCTACACCTTC.

The V call is TRBV18, the J call TRBJ2-7; 8 bases line up with TRBD1. The CDR3 covers 18 residues. Per the germline V gene, CDR1 is KGHSH and CDR2 is LQKENI. J was trimmed by 2 bases and V by 3 bases; bases with no gene match: 15. CDR3 bases: TGTGCCAGCTCACCCTTTGCGGCCGGGACAGGTAAAACCTACGAGCAGTACTTC. It encodes CASSPFAAGTGKTYEQYF.

The gene calls are TRBV7-9 and TRBJ2-3; D gene unclear. The CDR3 covers 13 residues. CDR1 is SEHNR and CDR2 is FQNEAQ in the germline V gene (reference sequence). The ends were cut back, 1 base at V and 1 base at J, with 3 bases in the middle. The CDR3 DNA is TGTGCCAGCAGCTTAGACGGCACAGATACGCAGTATTTT. This codes for CASSLDGTDTQYF.

This clone was detected once. The V and J genes are TRBV9 and TRBJ2-7; 11 bases line up with TRBD1. This CDR3 is 15 amino acids long. Germline trimming cut 4 bases from V and 3 bases from J; bases unmatched to any gene: 6. Germline V CDR1 and CDR2: SGDLS, YYNGEE. The DNA of the CDR3 is TGTGCCAGCAGCAAGACCGGGACAGGGGGCTACGAGCAGTACTTC. Residues: CASSKTGTGGYEQYF.

The genes are TRBV19 and TRBJ2-7; 10 bases fit TRBD1. This CDR3 is built from 16 residues. Per the germline V gene, CDR1 is LNHDA and CDR2 is SQIVND (reference sequence). V lost 5 bases to trimming and J lost 2 bases; unmatched junction nucleotides: 9. CDR3 region: CASSLGTGAATYEQYF. CDR3 nucleotides: TGTGCCAGTAGTCTAGGGACAGGGGCCGCAACCTACGAGCAGTACTTC.

The chain recombines TRBV2 with TRBJ2-3; no clear D. From germline, CDR1 is SNHLY and CDR2 FYNNEI. Trimming left V 6 bases short and J 5 bases short, with 6 bases between. The CDR3 runs 11 residues. CDR3 in amino acids: CASSVLDTQYF. CDR3 bases: TGTGCCAGCAGCGTACTAGATACGCAGTATTTT.

This chain joins TRBV4-2 and TRBJ1-2, with D possibly matching TRBD1 (5 bases). CDR3 length: 12 amino acids. Germline V lookup: CDR1 LGHNA, CDR2 YNFKEQ. Trimming left V 6 bases short and J 4 bases short, with 9 bases between. CDR3 loop: CASSTTGYGYTF. CDR3 bases: TGTGCCAGCAGTACTACAGGCTATGGCTACACCTTC.

This clone was seen only once. This chain links TRBV5-1 with TRBJ1-5, with 7 positions matching TRBD1. The CDR3 consists of 14 residues. The germline CDR1 and CDR2 sequences are SGHRS and YFSETQ. V gave up 3 bases and J gave up 6 bases; unmatched junction bases: 6. The CDR3 is CASSSGQTGQPQHF. For the CDR3, the DNA is TGCGCCAGCAGCTCGGGACAGACGGGTCAGCCCCAGCATTTT.

This clone was observed a single time. The chain has TRBV6-1 and TRBJ1-4, with 7 bases identical to TRBD1. This CDR3 region has 13 residues. CDR1 and CDR2 (germline): MNHNS, SASEGT. With V trimmed by 4 bases and J by 8 bases, 4 bases remained unmatched. CDR3 coding DNA: TGTGCCAGCAGTGTCAACAGGGGAGAAAAACTGTTTTTT. Protein: CASSVNRGEKLFF.

The chain carries TRBV6-4 and TRBJ2-1; D gene uncertain. Germline V gives CDR1 MRHNA, CDR2 SNTAGT. This CDR3 region has 13 residues. Trimming shortened V by 2 bases and J by 4 bases, and 6 bases separated the two germline ends. The CDR3 spells CASSDEYYNEQFF. CDR3 coding DNA: TGTGCCAGCAGTGACGAGTATTACAATGAGCAGTTCTTC.

V gene TRBV7-9 combines with J gene TRBJ1-2; 8 bases agree with TRBD1. The CDR3 has 15 residues. With V trimmed by 7 bases and J by 6 bases, 13 bases remained unmatched. Germline V gene data show CDR1 as SEHNR and CDR2 as FQNEAQ (reference sequence). CDR3 protein: CASIPPPLDRDGYTF. CDR3 nucleotide sequence: TGTGCCAGCATACCTCCCCCCTTGGACAGGGATGGCTACACCTTC.

With respect to this clone: The junction differs from germline at one of its ends, possibly a read error. The chain employs TRBV7-7 and TRBJ2-5, with 8 nucleotides matching TRBD1. Germline-derived CDR1 and CDR2 are SSHAT and FNYEAQ (reference sequence). There are 13 residues in the CDR3. CDR3 sequence reads: CASSGQGFETQYF. The CDR3 DNA is TGTGCTAGCAGCGGACAGGGTTTCGAGACCCAGTACTTC.

CDR3 loop: CASSLELVGDTQYF. The CDR3 DNA sequence: TGCGCCAGCAGCTTGGAACTAGTCGGAGATACGCAGTATTTT. J is TRBJ2-3 and V is TRBV5-1; possible D gene TRBD2, 5 bases. Germline CDR1 reads SGHRS; CDR2 reads YFSETQ. The CDR3 loop spans 14 amino acids. The ends were cut back, 0 bases at V and 5 bases at J, with 10 bases in the middle.

The chain employs TRBV7-3 and TRBJ2-1, with 7 bases matching TRBD2. This CDR3 region has 13 residues. Germline V lookup: CDR1 SGHTA, CDR2 FQGTGA. Unmatched junction bases numbered 4, after V lost 3 bases and J lost 8 bases. CDR3 in amino acids: CASSLGGIDEQFF. The CDR3 DNA reads as TGTGCCAGCAGCTTGGGGGGGATTGATGAGCAGTTCTTC.

This clone was detected once. The chain links TRBV5-1 to TRBJ2-1; TRBD2 matches 8 bases. From germline, CDR1 is SGHRS and CDR2 YFSETQ. The CDR3 runs 14 residues. The V and J ends lost 4 bases and 8 bases, in that order; junction bases with no gene match: 8. The CDR3 coding sequence is TGCGCCAGCAGCCCGGGACTAGGGTACGATGAGCAGTTCTTC. Its translation: CASSPGLGYDEQFF.

This clone was recorded a few times. The chain combines TRBV6-1 with TRBJ1-5; the D is unclear. The CDR3 extends over 14 amino acids. V dropped 6 bases and J dropped 1 base, with 10 bases sitting between them. Germline V CDR1 and CDR2: MNHNS, SASEGT. The CDR3 protein is CASSLRGSNQPQHF. The CDR3 DNA is TGTGCCAGCAGCCTACGAGGCAGCAATCAGCCCCAGCATTTT.